This TCR beta chain was sequenced for a study of cytomegalovirus exposure and HLA in healthy donors (dated by TCRdb to about 2017). Describing the broader study: According to a later analysis, the 120 or so validation repertoires were produced on the same platform as the 666 repertoires of the first cohort. The study aimed to test whether cataloging public T cell receptors could reveal signatures of past pathogen exposure. A separate validation cohort of 100 to 150 different subjects was used in addition to the 666-subject first cohort. High-throughput TCR immunosequencing, statistical association of individual TCRs with disease status, and machine learning were combined to predict cytomegalovirus infection status.

The donors were included in the validation cohort of around 120 subjects, a group kept apart from the approximately 700-subject first cohort. The method was the immunoSEQ multiplex PCR assay. The authors' pipeline ran thus. A statistical classification framework was built to diagnose cytomegalovirus status from the catalog of TCR beta chain sequences. The table comes from immuneACCESS by way of TCRdb, which keeps in-frame sequences with V and J called. Part of the clones is missing from these tables; in studies checked, under half for an unresolved V gene and the rest for unknown reasons. V and J calls and clone size come straight from that table; D and trimming were deduced from the DNA. For this sample the table gives around 160,000 clones, of which almost 85% were detected only once. Roughly 10% of the sample belongs to the ten largest clones. This clone was observed a few times. The antigen it recognizes is unknown. The input lacks base qualities; no much larger clone sits a single base away.

Overall study results and their limits: The authors suggested that the approach could potentially be extended to other disease states and immunological phenotypes. In both the original and validation cohorts, the classifier was reported to diagnose cytomegalovirus status with high specificity and sensitivity. The validation cohort had no HLA typing available for a later analysis, so co-occurrence within that cohort was assessed over all 120 repertoires. Most TCR sequences were seen in very few donors, while some public TCRs were found in many individuals. A few of the identified cytomegalovirus-associated TCR beta chains were confirmed in vitro to be specific for cytomegalovirus antigens. Of the cluster scores, roughly 95% were above 0 in a later analysis, which found that TCRs clustered in the first cohort also tended to co-occur in the 120 validation repertoires. The study listed around 160 TCR beta chains as associated with cytomegalovirus.

The germline V gene specifies WSHSY as CDR1 and SAAADI as CDR2. Trimming at the junction amounts to 5 bases on V and 8 bases on J, and the germline ends lie 21 bases apart. From the cysteine up to the phenylalanine, the CDR3 has a length of 15 residues. The sequence is cut down to CDR3 DNA, 45 bases in frame from base 1. The chain uses TRBV10-2 and TRBJ1-2; TRBD1 is a possible D gene, resting on 6 matching bases. The origin of this receptor is a man younger than 45 in good health and CMV-seropositive. The specimen sequenced was PBMCs. The CDR3 in this case is CASSITVDSGDGYTF. The DNA is as follows: TGCGCCAGCAGTATCACGGTGGACTCAGGGGACGGCTACACCTTC.